This TCR beta chain originates from a study of radiation and T cells in renal cell carcinoma. General study findings and limits: Baseline intratumoral clonotype presence is unknown without pretreatment biopsies.

The CDR3 is 15 residues long. The germline gives CDR1 LGHNT, CDR2 FRNRAP. V shed 1 base and J shed 5 bases, with 11 bases lying between them. Comments on this clone: Its antigen is currently unknown.

Generated by immunoSEQ multiplex PCR, the TCRdb table keeps only in-frame clones and is missing some. Of 150,000 or so clones in the sample, around 90% were seen once. As for time point: baseline pretreatment blood. Treatment described: 15 Gy SBRT to primary tumor, nephrectomy 4 weeks later. This chain connects TRBV12-5 to TRBJ2-2, with a tentative D call TRBD1 (6 bases). The sequencing used blood, collected from a patient whose treatment included radiotherapy and nephrectomy. The TCR was taken from a woman in her sixties or seventies with renal cell carcinoma. The CDR3 coding sequence is TGTGCTAGTGGTTTGGACAGGGTGGGAACCGGGGAGCTGTTTTTT. Translation: CASGLDRVGTGELFF.